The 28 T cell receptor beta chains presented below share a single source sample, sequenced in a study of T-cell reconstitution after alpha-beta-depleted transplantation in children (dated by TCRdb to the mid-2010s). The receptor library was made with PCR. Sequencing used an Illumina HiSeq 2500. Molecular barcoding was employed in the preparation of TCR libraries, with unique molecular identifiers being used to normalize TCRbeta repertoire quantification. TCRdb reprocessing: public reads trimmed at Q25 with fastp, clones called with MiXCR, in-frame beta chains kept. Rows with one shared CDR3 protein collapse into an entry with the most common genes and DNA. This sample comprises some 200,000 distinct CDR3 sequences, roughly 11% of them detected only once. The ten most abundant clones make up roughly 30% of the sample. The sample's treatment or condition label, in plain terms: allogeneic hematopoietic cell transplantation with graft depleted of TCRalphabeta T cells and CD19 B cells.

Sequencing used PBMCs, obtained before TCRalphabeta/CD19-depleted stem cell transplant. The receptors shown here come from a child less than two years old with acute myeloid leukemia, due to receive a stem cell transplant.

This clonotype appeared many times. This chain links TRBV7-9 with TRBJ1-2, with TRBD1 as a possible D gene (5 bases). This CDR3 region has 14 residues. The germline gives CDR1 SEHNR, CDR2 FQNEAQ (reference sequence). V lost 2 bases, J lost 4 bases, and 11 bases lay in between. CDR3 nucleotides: TGTGCCAGCAGCTTAATGGAGACAGCCTATGGCTACACCTTC. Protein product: CASSLMETAYGYTF. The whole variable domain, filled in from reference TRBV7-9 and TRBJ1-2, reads DTGVSQNPRHKITKRGQNVTFRCDPISEHNRLYWYRQTLGQGPEFLTYFQNEAQLEKSRLLSDRFSAERPKGSFSTLEIQRTEQGDSAMYLCASSLMETAYGYTFGSGTRLTVV.

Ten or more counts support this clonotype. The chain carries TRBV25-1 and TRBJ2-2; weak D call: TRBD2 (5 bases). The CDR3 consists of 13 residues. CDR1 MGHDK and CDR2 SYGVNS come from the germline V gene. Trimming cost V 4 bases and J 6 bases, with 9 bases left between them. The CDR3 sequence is CASSGERPGELFF. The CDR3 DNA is TGTGCCAGCAGTGGGGAGAGGCCCGGGGAGCTGTTTTTT.

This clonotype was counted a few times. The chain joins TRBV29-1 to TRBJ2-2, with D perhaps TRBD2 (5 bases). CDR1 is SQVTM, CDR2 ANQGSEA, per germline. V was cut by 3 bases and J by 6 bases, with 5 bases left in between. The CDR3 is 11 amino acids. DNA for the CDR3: TGCAGCGTTGAGAGGGCCGGGGAGCTGTTTTTT. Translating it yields CSVERAGELFF.

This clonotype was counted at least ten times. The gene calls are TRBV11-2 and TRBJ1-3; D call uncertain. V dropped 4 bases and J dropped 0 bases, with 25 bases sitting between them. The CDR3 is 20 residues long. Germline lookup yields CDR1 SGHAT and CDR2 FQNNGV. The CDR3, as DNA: TGTGCCAGCAGCTCAAGAGGTGCCCGGCAGACACACTCCTCTGGAAACACCATATATTTT. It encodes CASSSRGARQTHSSGNTIYF.

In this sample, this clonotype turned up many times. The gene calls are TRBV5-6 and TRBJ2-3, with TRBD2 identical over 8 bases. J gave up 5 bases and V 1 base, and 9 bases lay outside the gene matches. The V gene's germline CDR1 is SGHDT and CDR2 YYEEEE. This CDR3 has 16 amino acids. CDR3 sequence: CASSLTSGHSGDTQYF. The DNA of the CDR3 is TGTGCCAGCAGCTTGACTAGCGGCCACTCGGGAGATACGCAGTATTTT.

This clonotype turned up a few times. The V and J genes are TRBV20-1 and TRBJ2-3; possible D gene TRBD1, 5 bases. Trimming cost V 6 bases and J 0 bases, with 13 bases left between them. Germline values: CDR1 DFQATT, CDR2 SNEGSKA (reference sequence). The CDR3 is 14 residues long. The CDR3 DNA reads TGCAGTGCCCTAAGGGGAACTAGCACAGATACGCAGTATTTT. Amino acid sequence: CSALRGTSTDTQYF.

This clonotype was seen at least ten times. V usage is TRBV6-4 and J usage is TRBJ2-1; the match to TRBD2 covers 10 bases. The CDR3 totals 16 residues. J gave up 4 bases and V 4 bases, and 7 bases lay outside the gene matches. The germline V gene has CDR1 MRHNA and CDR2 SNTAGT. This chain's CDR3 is CASSAAPGLAYNEQFF. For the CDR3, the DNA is TGTGCCAGCAGTGCCGCACCGGGACTAGCGTACAATGAGCAGTTCTTC.

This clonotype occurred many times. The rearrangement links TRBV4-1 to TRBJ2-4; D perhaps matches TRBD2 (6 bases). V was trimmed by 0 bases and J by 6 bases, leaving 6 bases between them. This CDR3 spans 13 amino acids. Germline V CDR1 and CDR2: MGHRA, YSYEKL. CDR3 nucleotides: TGCGCCAGCAGCCAAGAGGGACTAAACATTCAGTACTTC. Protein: CASSQEGLNIQYF.

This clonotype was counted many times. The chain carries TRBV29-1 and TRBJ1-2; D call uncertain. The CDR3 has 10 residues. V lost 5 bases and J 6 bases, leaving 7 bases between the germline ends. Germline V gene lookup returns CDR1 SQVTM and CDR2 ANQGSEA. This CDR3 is CSVLGDGYTF. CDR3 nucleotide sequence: TGCAGCGTTCTGGGAGATGGCTACACCTTC.

CDR3 in DNA: TGTGCCATCAGTGAGCCAGGGGGCTTAGAGACCCAGTACTTC. Encoded protein: CAISEPGGLETQYF. The J gene is TRBJ2-5, the V gene TRBV10-3, with 8 bases matching TRBD1. Unmatched junction bases numbered 3, after V lost 2 bases and J lost 4 bases. This CDR3 contains 14 residues. Germline assignment: CDR1 ENHRY and CDR2 SYGVKD.

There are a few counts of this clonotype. As DNA, the CDR3 is TGTGCCAGCAGGCCACAGGGTAGCAATCAGCCCCAGCATTTT. It specifies CASRPQGSNQPQHF. The chain recombines TRBV6-2 or TRBV6-3 with TRBJ1-5; D is possibly TRBD1 (6 bases). This CDR3 region has 14 residues. Trimming shortened V by 6 bases and J by 0 bases, and 9 bases separated the two germline ends. From germline, CDR1 is MNHEY and CDR2 SVGEGT.

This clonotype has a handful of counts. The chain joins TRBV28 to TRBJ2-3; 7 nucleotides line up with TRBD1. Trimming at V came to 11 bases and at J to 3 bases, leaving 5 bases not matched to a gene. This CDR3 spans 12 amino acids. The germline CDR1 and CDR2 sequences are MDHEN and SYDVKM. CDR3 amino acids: CAHKDRTDTQYF. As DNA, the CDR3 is TGTGCCCACAAGGACAGGACAGATACGCAGTATTTT.

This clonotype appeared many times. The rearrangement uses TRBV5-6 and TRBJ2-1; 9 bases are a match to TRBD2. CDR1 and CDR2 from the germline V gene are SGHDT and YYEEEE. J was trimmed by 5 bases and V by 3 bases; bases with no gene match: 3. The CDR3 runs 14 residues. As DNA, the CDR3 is TGTGCCAGCAGCTCAGCGGGAGGACACAATGAGCAGTTCTTC. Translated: CASSSAGGHNEQFF.

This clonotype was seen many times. The CDR3 DNA reads as TGTGCCAGCAGCTTAGAACGGGGCCAAGAGACCCAGTACTTC. This encodes CASSLERGQETQYF. The genes are TRBV7-8 and TRBJ2-5; TRBD2 might be the D (5 bases). V lost 1 base, J lost 1 base, and 7 bases lay in between. The germline gives CDR1 SGHVS, CDR2 FQNEAQ. The CDR3 covers 14 residues.

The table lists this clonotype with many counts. The CDR3 DNA follows: TGTGCCAGCAGTTATGTTGGTGCGGGAAAAGGCAATGAGCAGTTCTTC. It is translated as CASSYVGAGKGNEQFF. The chain has TRBV6-5 and TRBJ2-1; D may be TRBD2 (6 bases). There are 16 residues in the CDR3. Trimming pared 3 bases from V and 6 bases from J, leaving 18 bases between. Germline CDR1 reads MNHEY; CDR2 reads SVGAGI.

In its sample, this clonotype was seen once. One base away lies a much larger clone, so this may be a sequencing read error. CDR3 region: CASSDQARTHEQYF. CDR3 coding DNA: TGTGCCAGCAGTGATCAGGCAAGGACCCACGAGCAGTACTTC. This chain connects TRBV28 to TRBJ2-7; D gene unclear. Germline V lookup: CDR1 MDHEN, CDR2 SYDVKM. With 5 bases removed from V and 5 bases from J, the gap between germline ends came to 16 bases. The CDR3 loop spans 14 amino acids.

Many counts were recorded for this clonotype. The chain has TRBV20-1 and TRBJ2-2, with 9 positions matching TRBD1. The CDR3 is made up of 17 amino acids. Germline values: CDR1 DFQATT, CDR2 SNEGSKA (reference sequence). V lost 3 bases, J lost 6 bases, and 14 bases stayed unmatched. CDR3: CSASVTKGQGVAGELFF. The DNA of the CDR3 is TGCAGTGCTAGTGTCACGAAGGGACAGGGCGTCGCCGGGGAGCTGTTTTTT.

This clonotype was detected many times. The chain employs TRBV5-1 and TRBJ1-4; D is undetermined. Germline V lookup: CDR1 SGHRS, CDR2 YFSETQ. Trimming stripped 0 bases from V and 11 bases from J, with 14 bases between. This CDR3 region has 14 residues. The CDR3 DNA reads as TGCGCCAGCAGCTTGGCAGGAAAGGGAGGGAAACTGTTTTTT. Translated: CASSLAGKGGKLFF. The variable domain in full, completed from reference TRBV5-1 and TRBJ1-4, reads KAGVTQTPRYLIKTRGQQVTLSCSPISGHRSVSWYQQTPGQGLQFLFEYFSETQRNKGNFPGRFSGRQFSNSRSEMNVSTLELGDSALYLCASSLAGKGGKLFFGSGTQLSVL.

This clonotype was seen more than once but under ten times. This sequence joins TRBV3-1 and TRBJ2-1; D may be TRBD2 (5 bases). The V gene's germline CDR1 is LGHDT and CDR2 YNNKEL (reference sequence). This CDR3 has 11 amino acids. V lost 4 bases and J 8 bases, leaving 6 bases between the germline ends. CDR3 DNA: TGTGCCAGCAGCCGGCGGGATGAGCAGTTCTTC. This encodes CASSRRDEQFF.

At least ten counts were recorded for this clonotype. CDR3 DNA: TGCGCCAGCAGGAAGATCAATGACAGGGACACCTACAATGAGCAGTTCTTC. Residues: CASRKINDRDTYNEQFF. V usage is TRBV10-2 and J usage is TRBJ2-1, with 7 bases that match TRBD1. CDR3 length: 17 amino acids. Germline CDR1 reads WSHSY; CDR2 reads SAAADI. V lost 6 bases and J lost 2; bases outside the gene matches: 13.

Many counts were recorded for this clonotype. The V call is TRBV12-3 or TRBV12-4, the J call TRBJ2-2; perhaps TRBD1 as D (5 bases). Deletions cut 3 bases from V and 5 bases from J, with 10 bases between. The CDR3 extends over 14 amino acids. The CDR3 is CASSLVPGTGELFF. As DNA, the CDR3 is TGTGCCAGCAGTTTGGTTCCAGGGACCGGGGAGCTGTTTTTT.

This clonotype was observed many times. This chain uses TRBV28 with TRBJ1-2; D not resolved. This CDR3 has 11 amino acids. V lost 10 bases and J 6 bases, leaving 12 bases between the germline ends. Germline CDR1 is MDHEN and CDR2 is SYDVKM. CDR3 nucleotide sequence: TGTGCCACCCTGCGGTTCGATGGCTACACCTTC. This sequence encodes CATLRFDGYTF.

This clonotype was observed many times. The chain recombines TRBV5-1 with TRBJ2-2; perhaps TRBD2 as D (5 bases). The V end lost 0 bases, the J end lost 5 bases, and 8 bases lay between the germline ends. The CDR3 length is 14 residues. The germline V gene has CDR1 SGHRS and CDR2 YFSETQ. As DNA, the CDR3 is TGCGCCAGCAGCTTGGCCCCGGGGACCGGGGAGCTGTTTTTT. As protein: CASSLAPGTGELFF.

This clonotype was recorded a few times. Here the CDR3 DNA reads TGTGCCAGCAGCCCACGGCGAGGGGGTAGCGGGTACAATGAGCAGTTCTTC. Translated: CASSPRRGGSGYNEQFF. The chain links TRBV7-8 to TRBJ2-1, with D possibly being TRBD2 (7 bases). V was trimmed by 5 bases and J by 4 bases, leaving 21 bases between them. Germline V gene data show CDR1 as SGHVS and CDR2 as FQNEAQ. This CDR3 contains 17 residues.

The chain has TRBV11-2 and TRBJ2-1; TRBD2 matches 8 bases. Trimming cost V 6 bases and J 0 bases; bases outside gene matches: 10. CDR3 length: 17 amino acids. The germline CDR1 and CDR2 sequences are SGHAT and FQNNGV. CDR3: CASRWGLESSSYNEQFF. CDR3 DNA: TGTGCCAGCAGATGGGGACTAGAGAGCAGCTCCTACAATGAGCAGTTCTTC.

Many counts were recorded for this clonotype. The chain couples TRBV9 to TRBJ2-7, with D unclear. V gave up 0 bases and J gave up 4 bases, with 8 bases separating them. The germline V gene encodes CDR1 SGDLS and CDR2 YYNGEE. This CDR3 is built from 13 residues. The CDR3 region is CASSVDRPYEQYF. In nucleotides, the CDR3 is TGTGCCAGCAGCGTAGACAGACCTTACGAGCAGTACTTC.

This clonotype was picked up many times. The CDR3 coding sequence is TGTGCCACCAGCTCCCGGGACTCTAACAATGAGCAGTTCTTC. Protein: CATSSRDSNNEQFF. The chain uses TRBV15 and TRBJ2-1, with D tentatively TRBD2 (6 bases). Deletions cut 5 bases from V and 5 bases from J, with 13 bases between. The CDR3 loop spans 14 amino acids. Germline loops: CDR1 LNHNV, CDR2 YYDKDF (reference sequence).

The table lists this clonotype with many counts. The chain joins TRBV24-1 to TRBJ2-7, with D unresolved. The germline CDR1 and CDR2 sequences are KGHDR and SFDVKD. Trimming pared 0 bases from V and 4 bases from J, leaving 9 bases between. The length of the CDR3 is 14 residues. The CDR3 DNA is TGTGCCACCAGTGATTTGGACACCTTTTACGAGCAGTACTTC. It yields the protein CATSDLDTFYEQYF.